This TCR beta chain appears in the sequencing data of a study of cytomegalovirus exposure and HLA in healthy donors. Broader study findings: It was taken for granted in presence/absence analyses that sequencing depth across donors was roughly uniform.

It was with 60 Vbeta and 13 Jbeta primers that the PCR ran. The protocol was immunoSEQ multiplex PCR, while the TCRdb copy is restricted to in-frame clones and leaves out a portion. The data show about 190,000 clones, roughly four fifths seen once. The ends lost 5 bases at V and 0 bases at J; junction bases unmatched: 4. The CDR3 covers 15 residues. Germline-derived CDR1 and CDR2 are SEHNR and FQNEAQ (reference sequence). With respect to this clone: No antigen is known for it.

The sequence was obtained from a woman in her 30s in good health and CMV-seropositive. The sequenced material came from PBMCs. This sequence joins TRBV7-9 and TRBJ2-7, with TRBD1 matching 10 bases. The CDR3 loop is CASSPWTGGSYEQYF. In nucleotides, the CDR3 is TGTGCCAGCAGCCCCTGGACAGGGGGCTCCTACGAGCAGTACTTC. The full variable domain, in which reference TRBV7-9 and TRBJ2-7 provide the parts outside the CDR3, is DTGVSQNPRHKITKRGQNVTFRCDPISEHNRLYWYRQTLGQGPEFLTYFQNEAQLEKSRLLSDRFSAERPKGSFSTLEIQRTEQGDSAMYLCASSPWTGGSYEQYFGPGTRLTVT.